This entry lists 15 T cell receptor beta chains sequenced from one sample in a study of blood T cell repertoires in COVID-19 (dated by TCRdb to 2018 to 2021). The library was obtained by the immunoSEQ multiplex PCR assay. TCRdb took over this immuneACCESS table, retaining in-frame rearrangements with V and J assigned. Such tables are incomplete; in checked studies, under half of the missing clones stem from an unresolved V gene, and the remainder is unexplained. For this sample there are about 190,000 clones; approximately 85% appear just once. 4% to 6% of the sample is held by the ten biggest clonotypes. The specimen was peripheral blood. Receptors were obtained from a woman in her sixties or seventies with active or convalescent COVID-19.

The rearrangement links TRBV19 to TRBJ2-4; weak D call: TRBD2 (5 bases). The germline CDR1 and CDR2 sequences are LNHDA and SQIVND (reference sequence). The CDR3 sequence is 17 residues long. The V and J ends lost 1 base and 0 bases respectively, with 13 bases between them. CDR3 nucleotides: TGTGCCAGTAGTATAGCCTTAGCGCCTTTAGCCAAAAACATTCAGTACTTC. This gives the protein CASSIALAPLAKNIQYF. The entire variable domain, with the rest obtained from reference TRBV19 and TRBJ2-4, is as follows: DGGITQSPKYLFRKEGQNVTLSCEQNLNHDAMYWYRQDPGQGLRLIYYSQIVNDFQKGDIAEGYSVSREKKESFPLTVTSAQKNPTAFYLCASSIALAPLAKNIQYFGAGTRLSVL.

V usage is TRBV6-5 and J usage is TRBJ2-3; 11 bases match TRBD1. This CDR3 contains 16 residues. Germline CDR1 MNHEY, CDR2 SVGAGI. With 2 bases clipped from V and 4 bases from J, the junction kept 5 bases outside the gene matches. For the CDR3, the DNA is TGTGCCAGCAGTTACAGGGACAGGGGGGGGTCAGATACGCAGTATTTT. Amino acids: CASSYRDRGGSDTQYF.

V gene TRBV5-4 combines with J gene TRBJ2-1, with TRBD2 identical over 12 bases. From germline, CDR1 is SGHNT and CDR2 YYREEE (reference sequence). The CDR3 is 13 residues long. V was clipped by 9 bases and J by 5 bases; unmatched bases: 3. DNA for the CDR3: TGTGCCATCAGACTAGCGGGAGACAATGAGCAGTTCTTC. Translation: CAIRLAGDNEQFF.

With respect to this clone: A junction boundary mismatches the germline segment, possibly from a read error. Different DNA sequences within this sample yield the same CDR3. The chain joins TRBV5-8 to TRBJ2-2; 8 positions match TRBD1. This CDR3 spans 15 amino acids. Per the germline V gene, CDR1 is SGHTS and CDR2 is YDEGEE. CDR3 region: CASSLYWTGSKELFF. In DNA form, the CDR3 reads TGTGCCAGCAGCTTGTATTGGACAGGGTCAAAGGAGTTGTTTTTT.

The chain links TRBV27 to TRBJ1-6; 8 bases are a match to TRBD1. CDR3 length equals 14 residues. The trim removed 6 bases at V and 7 bases at J, leaving 5 bases unmatched. Germline V lookup: CDR1 MNHEY, CDR2 SMNVEV (reference sequence). The CDR3 loop reads CASRGQGGNSPLHF. The CDR3 DNA is TGTGCCAGCAGAGGACAGGGAGGCAATTCACCCCTCCACTTT.

The chain uses TRBV30 and TRBJ2-1; 7 bases are shared with TRBD2. Germline CDR1 and CDR2: GTSNPN and SVGIG (reference sequence). The trim removed 0 bases at V and 0 bases at J, leaving 5 bases unmatched. CDR3 size: 16 residues. The CDR3 sequence is CAWSVRGGSSYNEQFF. In DNA, the CDR3 is TGTGCCTGGAGTGTACGGGGCGGGAGCTCCTACAATGAGCAGTTCTTC.

The V gene is TRBV2, the J gene TRBJ2-5, with 10 bases aligning to TRBD2. Germline V gives CDR1 SNHLY, CDR2 FYNNEI. Losses at the gene ends were 6 bases for V and 2 bases for J; bases not matched to a gene: 6. The CDR3 sequence is 15 residues long. CDR3 loop: CASRRTSGPQETQYF. The CDR3 nucleotides read TGTGCCAGCAGACGGACTAGCGGACCACAAGAGACCCAGTACTTC.

The chain links TRBV27 to TRBJ1-6, with a weak D call TRBD1 (6 bases). Trimming left V 2 bases short and J 7 bases short, with 9 bases between. Germline-derived CDR1 and CDR2 are MNHEY and SMNVEV (reference sequence). The CDR3 is 14 residues long. Written as DNA, the CDR3 is TGTGCCAGCAGTTTACAGGGGTTGAATTCACCCCTCCACTTT. Its protein product is CASSLQGLNSPLHF.

The chain has TRBV7-2 and TRBJ1-1, with TRBD1 matching over 10 bases. V shed 3 bases, J shed 0 bases, and the junction held 4 bases outside the gene matches. CDR1 SGHTA and CDR2 FQGNSA come from the germline V gene. This CDR3 has 16 amino acids. The DNA for the CDR3 is TGTGCCAGCAGCTTGACAGGGGGCCTCATGAACACTGAAGCTTTCTTT. It codes for CASSLTGGLMNTEAFF. Full variable domain (remainder filled in from reference TRBV7-2 and TRBJ1-1): GAGVSQSPSNKVTEKGKDVELRCDPISGHTALYWYRQSLGQGLEFLIYFQGNSAPDKSGLPSDRFSAERTGGSVSTLTIQRTQQEDSAVYLCASSLTGGLMNTEAFFGQGTRLTVV.

The chain joins TRBV2 to TRBJ1-2; TRBD1 agrees at 7 bases. The CDR3 has 14 amino acids. Germline V lookup: CDR1 SNHLY, CDR2 FYNNEI. V was pared by 2 bases and J by 6 bases, with 6 bases of the junction left unmatched. CDR3 region: CASSEQGGRNGYTF. CDR3 nucleotides: TGTGCCAGCAGTGAACAGGGGGGAAGGAATGGCTACACCTTC.

This chain joins TRBV5-4 and TRBJ1-5; TRBD1 agrees at 7 bases. The CDR3 consists of 15 residues. J gave up 3 bases and V 9 bases, and 12 bases lay outside the gene matches. The germline gives CDR1 SGHNT, CDR2 YYREEE (reference sequence). The CDR3 region is CAKRKGGYLNQPQHF. The CDR3 DNA sequence: TGTGCCAAAAGGAAAGGGGGCTACCTCAATCAGCCCCAGCATTTT. Using reference TRBV5-4 and TRBJ1-5 for the parts outside the CDR3, the full variable domain is ETGVTQSPTHLIKTRGQQVTLRCSSQSGHNTVSWYQQALGQGPQFIFQYYREEENGRGNFPPRFSGLQFPNYSSELNVNALELDDSALYLCAKRKGGYLNQPQHFGDGTRLSIL.

The rearrangement joins TRBV28 to TRBJ2-2; D perhaps matches TRBD2 (5 bases). The V end was cut by 6 bases, the J end by 5 bases, with 13 bases between. This CDR3 is 14 amino acids long. Per the germline V gene, CDR1 is MDHEN and CDR2 is SYDVKM. The chain's CDR3 is CASRVFSGTGELFF. In nucleotides, the CDR3 is TGTGCCAGCAGAGTCTTTTCGGGGACCGGGGAGCTGTTTTTT. The complete variable domain, with remaining parts taken from reference TRBV28 and TRBJ2-2, reads DVKVTQSSRYLVKRTGEKVFLECVQDMDHENMFWYRQDPGLGLRLIYFSYDVKMKEKGDIPEGYSVSREKKERFSLILESASTNQTSMYLCASRVFSGTGELFFGEGSRLTVL.

V gene TRBV7-9 combines with J gene TRBJ1-2; the D gene is possibly TRBD1 (6 bases). The germline V and J ends were trimmed by 2 bases and 4 bases, with 11 bases remaining between them. Germline V gene data show CDR1 as SEHNR and CDR2 as FQNEAQ (reference sequence). The CDR3 consists of 14 residues. In DNA, the CDR3 is TGTGCCAGCAGCTTAACAGGGTTCCTCTATGGCTACACCTTC. Amino acids: CASSLTGFLYGYTF.

The V gene is TRBV7-2, the J gene TRBJ2-7, with 8 bases fitting TRBD2. With 2 bases clipped from V and 2 bases from J, the junction kept 2 bases outside the gene matches. Germline assignment: CDR1 SGHTA and CDR2 FQGNSA. The CDR3 is 14 residues long. CDR3 loop: CASSLFGRAYEQYF. The CDR3 nucleotides are TGTGCCAGCAGCTTATTCGGGAGGGCCTACGAGCAGTACTTC.

The rearrangement joins TRBV12-3 or TRBV12-4 to TRBJ2-1; D ambiguous. The V and J ends lost 5 bases and 14 bases respectively, with 19 bases between them. This CDR3 spans 13 amino acids. The CDR3 region is CASSPTTWSMKFF. CDR3 DNA sequence: TGTGCCAGCAGTCCTACCACATGGAGTATGAAGTTCTTC.